This T cell receptor (beta chain) was captured by sequencing in a study of T-cell memory formation after mild COVID-19. One entry per CDR3 protein results from TCRdb running MiXCR on the 5' RACE reads. The sample shows over 300,000 distinct CDR3 sequences, roughly 19% of them seen only once. This receptor was obtained from a man in his late teens or twenties who had mild COVID-19 (a few samples of this study predate the infection). Cell type and time point are not known. What was sequenced was PBMCs or a T cell subset sorted from them (not recorded which).

The CDR3 DNA is TGTGCCAGCAGCGCCACTAGCGGGGGGGCCGAGTTCTTC. Translated, it gives CASSATSGGAEFF. The chain couples TRBV9 to TRBJ2-1, with 13 bases matching TRBD2. This CDR3 is built from 13 residues. V gave up 3 bases and J gave up 14 bases; unmatched junction bases: 5. CDR1 and CDR2 from the germline V gene are SGDLS and YYNGEE.